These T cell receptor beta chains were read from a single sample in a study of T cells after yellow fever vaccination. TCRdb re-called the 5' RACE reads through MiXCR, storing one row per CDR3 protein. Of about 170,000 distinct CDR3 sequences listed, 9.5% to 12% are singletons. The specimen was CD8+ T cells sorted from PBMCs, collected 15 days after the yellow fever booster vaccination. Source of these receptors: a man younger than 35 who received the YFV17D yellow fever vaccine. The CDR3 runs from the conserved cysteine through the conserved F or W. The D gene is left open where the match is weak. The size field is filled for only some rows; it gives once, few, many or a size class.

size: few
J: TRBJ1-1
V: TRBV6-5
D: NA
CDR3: CASSFSGTPAAFF
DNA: TGTGCCAGCAGCTTCTCGGGGACCCCAGCAGCTTTCTTT

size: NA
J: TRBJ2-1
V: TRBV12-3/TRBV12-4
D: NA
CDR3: CASSFFDRDNEQFF
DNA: TGTGCCAGCAGTTTTTTCGACCGAGACAATGAGCAGTTCTTC

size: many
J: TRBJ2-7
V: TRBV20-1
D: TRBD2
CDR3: CSASRGGTSYEQYF
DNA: TGCAGTGCTAGCCGCGGGGGGACATCCTACGAGCAGTACTTC

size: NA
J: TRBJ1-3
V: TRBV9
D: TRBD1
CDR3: CASSPGTGEAGNTIYF
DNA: TGTGCCAGCAGCCCAGGGACAGGGGAAGCTGGAAACACCATATATTTT

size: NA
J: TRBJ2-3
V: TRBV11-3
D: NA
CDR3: CASSPGDNTDTQYF
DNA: TGTGCCAGCAGCCCCGGGGATAACACAGATACGCAGTATTTT

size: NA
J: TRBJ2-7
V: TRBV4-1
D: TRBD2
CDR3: CASSQVGGVAYEQYF
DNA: TGCGCCAGCAGCCAAGTTGGGGGGGTAGCCTACGAGCAGTACTTC

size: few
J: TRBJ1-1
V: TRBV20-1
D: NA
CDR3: CSARSSYSLNTEAFF
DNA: TGCAGTGCTAGATCGTCATACAGCTTGAACACTGAAGCTTTCTTT

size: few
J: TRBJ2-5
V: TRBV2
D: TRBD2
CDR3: CASSELSGGEQETQYF
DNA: TGTGCCAGCAGTGAGTTGAGCGGGGGGGAACAAGAGACCCAGTACTTC

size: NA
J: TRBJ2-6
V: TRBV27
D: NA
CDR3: CASSSARRHMAGANVLTF
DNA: TGTGCCAGCAGTTCGGCGCGGAGACATATGGCTGGGGCCAACGTCCTGACTTTC

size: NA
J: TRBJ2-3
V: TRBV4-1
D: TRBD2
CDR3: CASSQDRGGSTDTQYF
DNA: TGCGCCAGCAGCCAAGATCGCGGGGGAAGCACAGATACGCAGTATTTT

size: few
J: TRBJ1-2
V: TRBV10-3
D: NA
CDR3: CAISESAGVYGYTF
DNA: TGTGCCATCAGTGAGTCGGCAGGGGTCTATGGCTACACCTTC

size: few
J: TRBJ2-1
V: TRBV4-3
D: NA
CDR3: CASSPLRYNEQFF
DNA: TGCGCCAGCAGCCCGTTACGTTACAATGAGCAGTTCTTC

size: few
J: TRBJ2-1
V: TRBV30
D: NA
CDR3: CAWKVSGAEYNEQFF
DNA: TGTGCCTGGAAGGTTTCGGGGGCTGAATACAATGAGCAGTTCTTC

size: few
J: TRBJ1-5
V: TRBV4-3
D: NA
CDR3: CASSQGGGDQPQHF
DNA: TGCGCCAGCAGCCAAGGAGGGGGAGATCAGCCCCAGCATTTT

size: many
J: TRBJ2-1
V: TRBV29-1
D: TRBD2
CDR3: CSVVLAGDQSSYNEQFF
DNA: TGCAGCGTTGTACTAGCGGGGGACCAGAGCTCCTACAATGAGCAGTTCTTC

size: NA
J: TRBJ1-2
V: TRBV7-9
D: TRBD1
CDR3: CASSLVVSQGVNGYTF
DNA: TGTGCCAGCAGCTTAGTCGTTTCGCAGGGGGTGAATGGCTACACCTTC

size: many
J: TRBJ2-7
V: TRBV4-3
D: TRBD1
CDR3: CASSQGQGDYEQYF
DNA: TGCGCCAGCAGCCAAGGACAGGGAGATTACGAGCAGTACTTC

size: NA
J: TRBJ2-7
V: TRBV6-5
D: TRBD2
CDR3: CASSYSSSGVGEQYF
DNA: TGTGCCAGCAGTTACTCGAGTAGCGGGGTCGGGGAGCAGTACTTC

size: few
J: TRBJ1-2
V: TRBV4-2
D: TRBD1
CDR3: CASSQELDRGSYGYTF
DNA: TGTGCCAGCAGCCAAGAATTGGACAGGGGAAGCTATGGCTACACCTTC

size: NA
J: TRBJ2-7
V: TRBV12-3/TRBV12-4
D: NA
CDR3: CASSLNRYEQYF
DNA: TGTGCCAGCAGTTTAAACCGCTACGAGCAGTACTTC

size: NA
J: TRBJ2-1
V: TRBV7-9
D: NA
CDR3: CASSLKGPSYNEQFF
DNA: TGTGCCAGCAGCTTAAAAGGGCCCAGCTACAATGAGCAGTTCTTC

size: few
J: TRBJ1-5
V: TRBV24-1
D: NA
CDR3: CATSEVASNQPQHF
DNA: TGTGCCACCAGTGAAGTCGCTAGCAATCAGCCCCAGCATTTT

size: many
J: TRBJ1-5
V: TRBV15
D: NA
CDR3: CATSRAPSGGQPQHF
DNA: TGTGCCACCAGCCGAGCTCCTAGTGGGGGTCAGCCCCAGCATTTT

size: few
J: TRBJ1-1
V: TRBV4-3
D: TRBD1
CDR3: CASSQDKQGYSEAFF
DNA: TGCGCCAGCAGCCAAGATAAACAGGGGTATTCTGAAGCTTTCTTT

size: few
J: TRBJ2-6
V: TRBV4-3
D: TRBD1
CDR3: CANCVTGEKEGANVLTF
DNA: TGCGCCAACTGTGTGACAGGGGAAAAGGAGGGGGCCAACGTCCTGACTTTC

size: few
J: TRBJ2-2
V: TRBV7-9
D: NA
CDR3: CASSLGQGSTGELFF
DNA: TGTGCCAGCAGCTTAGGGCAGGGGAGCACCGGGGAGCTGTTTTTT